The clone carrying this T cell receptor beta chain was detected many times. Its antigen remains unknown. Amplified TCR beta CDR3 regions came from RNA transcripts. Researchers ran a first-round RT-PCR on the TCR CDR3 using the HTBI primer set. TCRdb re-called the multiplex PCR reads through MiXCR, storing one row per CDR3 protein. The sample holds around 520,000 distinct CDR3 sequences, approximately 15% seen once. Clinical symptoms, serum thyroxine and TRAb, thyroid ultrasound and orbital computed tomography together formed the diagnostic basis. This entry comes from a study of T cells in Graves' hyperthyroidism and ophthalmopathy. Study observations and caveats: Ophthalmopathy, which appeared later, was predicted by the model a median roughly 6.5 months before onset.

CDR1 is SEHNR and CDR2 is FQNEAQ in the germline V gene (reference sequence). The V end was cut by 0 bases, the J end by 0 bases, with 9 bases between. The CDR3 is 16 residues long. This chain joins TRBV7-9 and TRBJ2-1, with D perhaps matching TRBD2 (5 bases). Sequencing was carried out using blood. This clonotype was sampled from a woman in her 40s with Graves' hyperthyroidism. The chain's CDR3 is CASSLAPGSSYNEQFF. CDR3 DNA sequence: TGTGCCAGCAGCTTAGCCCCGGGGAGCTCCTACAATGAGCAGTTCTTC.